This T cell receptor (beta chain) derives from a study of control samples from healthy donors and cancer patients. The repertoire was sequenced with immunoSEQ multiplex PCR; TCRdb's copy has only in-frame clones and lacks some. The profile covers some 140,000 clones, with approximately 93% appearing a single time and approximately 6.1% taken by the ten largest. This TCR was sampled from a man in his forties or fifties in good health. The sample taken for sequencing was blood.

The CDR3 loop reads CATLRDRGDTEAFF. The DNA of the CDR3 is TGTGCTACCCTCCGGGACAGGGGGGACACTGAAGCTTTCTTT. The rearrangement links TRBV5-5 to TRBJ1-1; the match to TRBD1 covers 11 bases. Germline loops: CDR1 SGHKS, CDR2 YYEKEE (reference sequence). CDR3 size: 14 residues.